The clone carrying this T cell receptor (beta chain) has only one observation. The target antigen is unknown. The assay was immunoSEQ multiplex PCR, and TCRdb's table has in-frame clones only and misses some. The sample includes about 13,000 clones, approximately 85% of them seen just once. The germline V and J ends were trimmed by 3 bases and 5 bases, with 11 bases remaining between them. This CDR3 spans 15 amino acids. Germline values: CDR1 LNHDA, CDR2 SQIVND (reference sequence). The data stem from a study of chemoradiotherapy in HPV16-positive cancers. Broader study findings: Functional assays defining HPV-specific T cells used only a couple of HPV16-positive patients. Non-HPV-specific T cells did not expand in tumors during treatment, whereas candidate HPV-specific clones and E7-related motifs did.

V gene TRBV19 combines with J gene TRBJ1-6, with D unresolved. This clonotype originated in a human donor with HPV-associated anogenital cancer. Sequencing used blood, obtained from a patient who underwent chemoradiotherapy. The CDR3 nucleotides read TGTGCCAGTAGTATGAACGGCGCGCATAATTCACCCCTCCACTTT. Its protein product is CASSMNGAHNSPLHF. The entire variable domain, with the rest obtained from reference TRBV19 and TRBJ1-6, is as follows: DGGITQSPKYLFRKEGQNVTLSCEQNLNHDAMYWYRQDPGQGLRLIYYSQIVNDFQKGDIAEGYSVSREKKESFPLTVTSAQKNPTAFYLCASSMNGAHNSPLHFGNGTRLTVT.